This T cell receptor (beta chain) is from a study of T cells expressing NK-cell markers. About the research overall: Investigators obtained TCR beta repertoires from sorted CD3+CD56+NKG2C+, CD3+CD56+NKG2C- and CD3+CD56-NKG2C+ T cells. In the group of eight sequenced donors, seven were HCMV-seropositive and one was seronegative.

For TCR beta, cDNA was produced by 5'RACE template switching with UMIs. TCRdb reprocessed the 5' RACE reads and keeps a single row for each CDR3 protein, giving no DNA. The sample table includes about half a million distinct CDR3 sequences. This CDR3 has 13 amino acids. The V gene's germline CDR1 is DFQATT and CDR2 SNEGSKA (reference sequence). With regard to this clonotype: The antigen remains unidentified.

Broader study findings: In five or six donors, dominant NKG2C+ clonotypes were roughly 1.0-8% of CD8+ T cells.

Specimen: blood T cells: a sorted CD56 or NKG2C T cell subset, CD4+ or CD8+ T cells, or bulk PBMC T cells (not recorded which). The V gene is TRBV20-1, the J gene TRBJ2-1; the TCRdb call, TRBD2, lacks DNA for checking. This TCR derives from a woman aged 45-65 years in good health. The CDR3 sequence is CSAGASGSTPQFF.